Below, 25 T cell receptor beta chains from the same sample are listed, as sequenced in a study of Ad26.COV2.S vaccination and SARS-CoV-2 variants. The repertoire was sequenced with immunoSEQ multiplex PCR; TCRdb's copy has only in-frame clones and lacks some. This repertoire shows roughly 100,000 clones, around 80% found once; its top ten account for 17%. Sequences were derived from peripheral blood, sampled after recovery from COVID-19. The receptors come from a human donor who had recovered from COVID-19.

V gene TRBV10-3 combines with J gene TRBJ2-3; the D call may be TRBD1 or TRBD2 (7 bases each). Trimming stripped 9 bases from V and 0 bases from J, with 10 bases between. Germline CDR1 ENHRY, CDR2 SYGVKD. The CDR3 sequence is 13 residues long. The CDR3 region is CAMGGGSTDTQYF. The CDR3 DNA reads as TGTGCCATGGGAGGGGGCAGCACAGATACGCAGTATTTT.

The chain recombines TRBV4-2 with TRBJ1-4; TRBD1 aligns across 7 bases. The CDR3 runs 18 residues. V was clipped by 0 bases and J by 1 base; unmatched bases: 8. Germline CDR1 and CDR2: LGHNA and YNFKEQ. CDR3 protein: CASSQDPANRGTNEKLFF. In DNA form, the CDR3 reads TGTGCCAGCAGCCAAGACCCGGCTAACAGGGGAACTAATGAAAAACTGTTTTTT.

The gene calls are TRBV4-1 and TRBJ2-3; D call uncertain. The CDR3 loop spans 15 amino acids. With 3 bases removed from V and 2 bases from J, the gap between germline ends came to 12 bases. In germline, CDR1 is MGHRA, CDR2 YSYEKL. CDR3 sequence: CASSQLTLATDTQYF. CDR3 sequence (DNA): TGCGCCAGCAGCCAGCTCACCCTGGCCACAGATACGCAGTATTTT.

The chain combines TRBV6-6 with TRBJ1-5, with no clear D. The CDR3 length is 15 residues. V was pared by 6 bases and J by 0 bases, with 12 bases between. Germline assignment: CDR1 MNHNY and CDR2 SVGAGI (reference sequence). Here the CDR3 reads CASRLSVNSNQPQHF. In DNA form, the CDR3 reads TGTGCCAGCAGGCTGTCAGTGAATAGCAATCAGCCCCAGCATTTT.

The chain links TRBV3-1 (or the pseudogene TRBV3-2) to TRBJ2-7; D ambiguous. The ends were cut back, 4 bases at V and 4 bases at J, with 11 bases in the middle. The CDR3 is made up of 13 amino acids. Germline CDR1 is LGHDT and CDR2 is YNNKEL (reference sequence). CDR3 DNA sequence: TGTGCCAGCAGCCCCTATGGCGGATACGAGCAGTACTTC. Translation: CASSPYGGYEQYF.

V usage is TRBV7-9 and J usage is TRBJ2-2, with 9 bases lining up with TRBD1. With V trimmed by 4 bases and J by 1 base, 7 bases remained unmatched. In germline, CDR1 is SEHNR, CDR2 FQNEAQ (reference sequence). This CDR3 is 17 amino acids long. CDR3 in DNA: TGTGCCAGCAGCTATCGGCCGGGACAGGGGAACACCGGGGAGCTGTTTTTT. It codes for CASSYRPGQGNTGELFF.

This clone was found many times. The chain carries TRBV4-1 and TRBJ2-7, with D perhaps TRBD1 or TRBD2 (5 bases each). The V gene lost 3 bases and the J gene lost 9 bases, with 15 bases spanning the gap. CDR1 is MGHRA and CDR2 is YSYEKL in the germline V gene. The CDR3 is 13 residues long. In nucleotides, the CDR3 is TGCGCCAGCAGCCAGGCAGGTTCGGGGCGGCAGTACTTC. Amino acid sequence: CASSQAGSGRQYF.

CDR3 sequence (DNA): TGTGCCAGCAGCTTAAGCATAGTAACAGGGGGCTTCAATCAGCCCCAGCATTTT. Its translation: CASSLSIVTGGFNQPQHF. This chain connects TRBV7-3 to TRBJ1-5; TRBD1 matches 9 bases. The V segment lost 1 base and the J segment 3 bases; nucleotides outside the gene matches: 10. The CDR3 loop spans 18 amino acids. Germline CDR1 and CDR2: SGHTA and FQGTGA.

This chain connects TRBV6-2 or TRBV6-3 to TRBJ1-4; 7 nucleotides agree with TRBD1. Trimming cost V 6 bases and J 4 bases; bases outside gene matches: 11. The CDR3 runs 16 residues. CDR1 and CDR2 (germline): MNHEY, SVGEGT. The CDR3 loop is CASSPWATGSNEKLFF. In DNA, the CDR3 is TGTGCCAGCAGCCCTTGGGCGACAGGGAGTAATGAAAAACTGTTTTTT.

As DNA, the CDR3 is TGTGCCAGCTACTCTGTCGGGACTAGCGGGGTTTACGAGCAGTACTTC. This encodes CASYSVGTSGVYEQYF. This chain uses TRBV2 with TRBJ2-7; 13 bases line up with TRBD2. The V and J ends lost 8 bases and 4 bases, in that order; junction bases with no gene match: 11. From germline, CDR1 is SNHLY and CDR2 FYNNEI. The CDR3 contains 16 residues.

The V and J genes are TRBV28 and TRBJ2-1; 7 bases map to TRBD1. The CDR3 is made up of 14 amino acids. Germline values: CDR1 MDHEN, CDR2 SYDVKM. Germline trimming cut 6 bases from V and 4 bases from J; bases unmatched to any gene: 6. CDR3 in amino acids: CASSEGQPYNEQFF. The CDR3 DNA reads TGTGCCAGCAGCGAGGGACAGCCTTACAATGAGCAGTTCTTC.

V is TRBV28 and J is TRBJ2-6; no clear D gene. Germline V gene sequence: CDR1 MDHEN, CDR2 SYDVKM. The V and J ends lost 6 bases and 4 bases respectively, with 7 bases between them. This CDR3 is 13 amino acids long. The DNA of the CDR3 is TGTGCCAGCAGCGACTTCGGGGCCAACGTCCTGACTTTC. It yields the protein CASSDFGANVLTF.

J is TRBJ1-1 and V is TRBV19; D possibly corresponds to TRBD1 (6 bases). Germline V gene lookup returns CDR1 LNHDA and CDR2 SQIVND (reference sequence). This CDR3 comprises 14 residues. Trimming cost V 3 bases and J 7 bases, with 15 bases left between them. CDR3 bases: TGTGCCAGTAGTATGGGGGGCAGAGATCTTGAAGCTTTCTTT. Protein: CASSMGGRDLEAFF.

The gene calls are TRBV6-2 or TRBV6-3 and TRBJ1-2, with 8 nucleotides matching TRBD1. V gave up 6 bases and J gave up 5 bases; unmatched junction bases: 11. CDR3 length: 15 residues. Germline CDR1 reads MNHEY; CDR2 reads SVGEGT. This CDR3 reads CASSSPRTGPYGYTF. In DNA, the CDR3 is TGTGCCAGCAGCTCTCCTAGGACAGGGCCATATGGCTACACCTTC.

The CDR3 spells CASSAGTGTYEQYF. CDR3 sequence (DNA): TGTGCCAGCAGCGCGGGGACAGGAACCTACGAGCAGTACTTC. The chain couples TRBV9 to TRBJ2-7; TRBD1 matches at 8 bases. CDR3 length equals 14 residues. V shed 3 bases, J shed 2 bases, and the junction held 4 bases outside the gene matches. Germline V gives CDR1 SGDLS, CDR2 YYNGEE. The full variable domain, with the rest looked up from reference TRBV9 and TRBJ2-7, is DSGVTQTPKHLITATGQRVTLRCSPRSGDLSVYWYQQSLDQGLQFLIQYYNGEERAKGNILERFSAQQFPDLHSELNLSSLELGDSALYFCASSAGTGTYEQYFGPGTRLTVT.

The V call is TRBV27, the J call TRBJ2-1; D is possibly TRBD2 (6 bases). The CDR3 runs 14 residues. Germline V gives CDR1 MNHEY, CDR2 SMNVEV (reference sequence). Between the trimmed V and J ends, which lost 3 bases and 2 bases, there was a span of 8 bases. The CDR3 sequence is CASSFGGPYNEQFF. DNA for the CDR3: TGTGCCAGCAGTTTCGGGGGTCCCTACAATGAGCAGTTCTTC.

J is TRBJ1-2 and V is TRBV6-1; D not resolved. This CDR3 has 16 residues. Germline-derived CDR1 and CDR2 are MNHNS and SASEGT. With 2 bases removed from V and 8 bases from J, the gap between germline ends came to 21 bases. The CDR3 reads CASSESRPGPSGGYTF. CDR3 sequence (DNA): TGTGCCAGCAGTGAATCCCGGCCCGGCCCCTCGGGGGGCTACACCTTC.

The chain employs TRBV6-5 and TRBJ2-5; unclear D gene. This CDR3 contains 15 residues. The V gene lost 11 bases and the J gene lost 1 base, with 20 bases spanning the gap. CDR1 MNHEY and CDR2 SVGAGI come from the germline V gene. CDR3 sequence (DNA): TGTGCCGGTTCCGTTTTCGGAACTATCCAAGAGACCCAGTACTTC. Amino acids: CAGSVFGTIQETQYF.

This sequence joins TRBV24-1 and TRBJ2-7, with D possibly being TRBD1 (6 bases). V gave up 3 bases and J gave up 3 bases, with 11 bases separating them. In germline, CDR1 is KGHDR, CDR2 SFDVKD. CDR3 length: 14 residues. The CDR3 DNA sequence: TGTGCCACCAGTGATCCCGACAGGTTCTACGAGCAGTACTTC. Translating gives CATSDPDRFYEQYF.

The rearrangement joins TRBV7-2 to TRBJ2-2, with D possibly matching TRBD2 (5 bases). The CDR3 sequence is 16 residues long. The V gene lost 5 bases and the J gene lost 0 bases, with 13 bases spanning the gap. Germline lookup yields CDR1 SGHTA and CDR2 FQGNSA. The CDR3 spells CASSALAVPNTGELFF. As DNA, the CDR3 is TGTGCCAGCAGCGCGCTAGCAGTCCCGAACACCGGGGAGCTGTTTTTT.

This chain joins TRBV10-3 and TRBJ2-2, with D possibly being TRBD1 (6 bases). V was trimmed by 4 bases and J by 5 bases, leaving 17 bases between them. Germline assignment: CDR1 ENHRY and CDR2 SYGVKD. This CDR3 has 16 amino acids. CDR3 loop: CAISADPPQGTGELFF. CDR3 sequence (DNA): TGTGCCATCAGTGCGGACCCCCCGCAGGGGACCGGGGAGCTGTTTTTT.

The rearrangement joins TRBV6-5 to TRBJ2-1; D perhaps matches TRBD2 (5 bases). Trimming removed 11 bases from V and 4 bases from J, with 18 bases in between. Germline V gene lookup returns CDR1 MNHEY and CDR2 SVGAGI. CDR3 length equals 14 residues. CDR3 sequence reads: CACSGLGPYNEQFF. The CDR3 DNA follows: TGTGCCTGCTCCGGACTTGGCCCATACAATGAGCAGTTCTTC.

This clone was detected ten times or more. This chain connects TRBV5-4 to TRBJ1-6; D uncertain. In germline, CDR1 is SGHNT, CDR2 YYREEE (reference sequence). CDR3 length equals 15 residues. V lost 0 bases and J 8 bases, leaving 12 bases between the germline ends. CDR3 loop: CASSLGPRSDSPLHF. CDR3 in DNA: TGTGCCAGCAGCTTGGGTCCCCGGTCGGATTCACCCCTCCACTTT.

The chain recombines TRBV25-1 with TRBJ1-4; D may be TRBD1 (6 bases). V was clipped by 7 bases and J by 6 bases, with 24 bases between them. Germline V lookup: CDR1 MGHDK, CDR2 SYGVNS. This CDR3 has 17 amino acids. CDR3 residues: CASTPGNRALTHEKLFF. CDR3 nucleotide sequence: TGTGCCAGCACTCCCGGGAACAGGGCCCTTACGCATGAAAAACTGTTTTTT.

This chain connects TRBV12-3 or TRBV12-4 to TRBJ1-2; 10 bases agree with TRBD1. CDR3 length: 13 amino acids. V was pared by 5 bases and J by 4 bases, with 1 base of the junction left unmatched. The chain's CDR3 is CASSRDRGYGYTF. The CDR3, as DNA: TGTGCCAGCAGTCGGGACAGGGGCTATGGCTACACCTTC.